Below are 21 T cell receptor beta chains sequenced from a single sample in a study of tumor and adjacent non-tumor tissue in lung cancer. TCRbeta libraries were built with three rounds of nested PCR, modified from ARM-PCR. MiXCR was run by TCRdb on the multiplex PCR reads, yielding one entry per CDR3 protein. This table has 70,000 to 90,000 distinct CDR3 sequences, over 80% appearing once. This sample's RNA came from whole unsorted tissue. The sequenced material came from lung tumor tissue. Receptors were obtained from a woman aged 50 to 60 with non-small cell lung cancer.

The rearrangement joins TRBV12-3 or TRBV12-4 to TRBJ1-1; 9 nucleotides align to TRBD1. The CDR3 loop spans 15 amino acids. With 7 bases clipped from V and 5 bases from J, the junction kept 11 bases outside the gene matches. CDR3 loop: CASNKGQGWNTEAFF. The DNA for the CDR3 is TGTGCCAGCAATAAGGGACAGGGTTGGAATACTGAAGCTTTCTTT.

This clonotype was found a few times. The chain combines TRBV24-1 with TRBJ1-5, with TRBD1 identical over 7 bases. Trimming cost V 9 bases and J 3 bases; bases outside gene matches: 13. The germline gives CDR1 KGHDR, CDR2 SFDVKD. This CDR3 has 16 residues. The CDR3 region is CATEFPGQIYNQPQHF. CDR3 coding DNA: TGTGCCACCGAATTCCCGGGACAGATATACAATCAGCCCCAGCATTTT.

This clonotype was seen just once. Compared with germline, one end of the junction differs, possibly owing to a read error. The V gene is TRBV4-3, the J gene TRBJ2-6; D gene uncertain. The CDR3 runs to 17 residues. CDR1 LGHNA and CDR2 YSLEER come from the germline V gene. CDR3 coding DNA: TGCGCCAGCAGTCAAGACGTAGGTTTATCTGGGGCCAACGTCCTGACTTTC. Its protein is CASSQDVGLSGANVLTF.

This clonotype was picked up many times. A much larger clonotype is one base distant, so this may be a read error. The V and J genes are TRBV11-2 and TRBJ1-2; D gene unclear. The CDR3 is 15 amino acids. Germline loops: CDR1 SGHAT, CDR2 FQNNGV. The CDR3 is CASSLVTEANYGHTF. In DNA form, the CDR3 reads TGTGCCAGCAGCTTAGTAACGGAAGCTAACTATGGCCACACCTTC.

Details on this clonotype: A junction end diverges from the germline sequence, so it may reflect a read error. The gene calls are TRBV29-1 and TRBJ2-3; TRBD2 agrees at 7 bases. The CDR3 spans 15 residues. Germline V gene sequence: CDR1 SQVTM, CDR2 ANQGSEA. CDR3 DNA sequence: TGTAGCGTTGAGCCTGGCGGGAGTGGCACAGATAAGCAGTATTTT. It translates to CSVEPGGSGTDKQYF.

In regard to this clonotype: A read error may account for a junction end that differs from germline. The chain uses TRBV20-1 and TRBJ2-7; perhaps TRBD2 as D (5 bases). Germline CDR1 DFQATT, CDR2 SNEGSKA (reference sequence). This CDR3 region has 13 residues. The chain's CDR3 is CSANWADYYEQYF. Here the CDR3 DNA reads TGCAGTGCTAACTGGGCTGACTACTACGAGCAGTATTTC.

A word on this clonotype: At one boundary the junction diverges from the germline segment, which might be a read error. The genes are TRBV11-1 and TRBJ2-3; D perhaps matches TRBD1 (6 bases). This CDR3 region has 13 residues. Germline V gives CDR1 SGHAT, CDR2 FQDESV (reference sequence). The CDR3 spells CASRGTRMDRQYF. CDR3 DNA: TGCGCCAGCAGAGGGACACGGATGGATAGGCAGTATTTT.

V gene TRBV4-3 combines with J gene TRBJ2-5, with D hard to call. V shed 0 bases and J shed 13 bases, with 21 bases lying between them. The CDR3 has 15 amino acids. Germline V gene sequence: CDR1 LGHNA, CDR2 YSLEER. The DNA of the CDR3 is TGCGCCAGCAGCCAAGATAATGGCTTCCAAGAGACGCGGTACTTC. As protein: CASSQDNGFQETRYF.

The rearrangement joins TRBV4-2 to TRBJ1-2, with a weak D call TRBD1 (6 bases). With 3 bases removed from V and 3 bases from J, the gap between germline ends came to 20 bases. Looked up from germline, CDR1 is LGHNA and CDR2 is YNFKEQ. The CDR3 consists of 17 residues. CDR3 residues: CASSHDSAQGGYYGYTF. DNA for the CDR3: TGTGCCAGCAGCCATGACTCGGCCCAAGGGGGATACTATGGCTACACCTTC.

On this clonotype itself: One end of the junction does not line up with germline, which may come from a read error. This chain uses TRBV20-1 with TRBJ2-2; 10 bases are a match to TRBD1. The germline CDR1 and CDR2 sequences are DFQATT and SNEGSKA (reference sequence). The CDR3 is made up of 16 amino acids. In DNA form, the CDR3 reads TGCAGTCCTAGAGGGACAAGACAGGGGGCCGCCGGGGAGTTGTTTTTT. As protein: CSPRGTRQGAAGELFF.

This clonotype has a handful of counts. The V and J genes are TRBV6-2 or TRBV6-3 and TRBJ2-1; D gene uncertain. The CDR3 spans 13 residues. CDR1 is MNHEY and CDR2 is SVGEGT in the germline V gene. Trimming took 9 bases from V and 7 from J, leaving 16 bases between them. CDR3 residues: CASKPGSRNEQFF. In DNA form, the CDR3 reads TGTGCCAGTAAGCCGGGTAGTAGGAATGAGCAGTTCTTC.

A word on this clonotype: Compared with germline, one end of the junction differs, possibly owing to a read error. V gene TRBV28 combines with J gene TRBJ1-5, with a possible D match to TRBD1 (6 bases). CDR1 is MDHEN and CDR2 is SYDVKM in the germline V gene. The CDR3 loop spans 16 amino acids. CDR3: CATAFMGQGSNQSQHF. CDR3 sequence (DNA): TGTGCCACCGCCTTCATGGGGCAGGGGAGCAATCAGTCCCAGCATTTT.

With regard to this clonotype: One end of the junction varies from germline; a read error may be responsible. The V call is TRBV6-5, the J call TRBJ2-1; D is unclear. Germline V gene data show CDR1 as MNHEY and CDR2 as SVGAGI. The length of the CDR3 is 13 residues. CDR3 in amino acids: CTSSQFSHSEQLF. Here the CDR3 DNA reads TGTACCAGCAGTCAATTCTCACACAGTGAGCAGCTCTTC.

Only one count was recorded for this clonotype. At one end the junction does not follow the germline gene, possibly because of a read error. This chain uses TRBV11-2 with TRBJ1-2, with D uncertain. Germline lookup yields CDR1 SGHAT and CDR2 FQNNGV. The CDR3 is 14 residues long. CDR3 in amino acids: CVSSLTHTNYGYTF. CDR3 sequence (DNA): TGTGTCAGCAGTTTAACACATACTAACTATGGCTACACCTTC.

A remark on this clonotype: The junction departs from the called germline gene at one end, perhaps through a read error. The genes are TRBV29-1 and TRBJ2-2; D unresolved. CDR1 is SQVTM, CDR2 ANQGSEA, per germline. The CDR3 loop spans 15 amino acids. CDR3 in DNA: TGTAGCCCCTCATGCGCGAGGTGGAACACCGGGGAGCTGTTTTTT. This translates into CSPSCARWNTGELFF.

A note on this clonotype: This likely comes from a read error, as the CDR3 has no conserved phenylalanine or tryptophan at its end. The chain recombines TRBV24-1 with TRBJ2-2; TRBD1 matches 11 bases. CDR1 is KGHDR and CDR2 is SFDVKD in the germline V gene. The CDR3 extends over 17 amino acids. V lost 4 bases to trimming and J lost 7 bases; unmatched junction nucleotides: 10. The CDR3 sequence: CATSDSQDRGRGGELFL. The CDR3 DNA reads TGTGCCACCAGTGACTCCCAGGACAGGGGGCGCGGCGGGGAGCTGTTTCTT.

Details on this clonotype: At one of its ends the junction is not consistent with the germline gene, which may arise from a read error. The chain couples TRBV6-2 or TRBV6-3 to TRBJ2-1; possibly TRBD1 or TRBD2 for D (5 bases each). The germline CDR1 and CDR2 sequences are MNHEY and SVGEGT. The CDR3 has 15 amino acids. This chain's CDR3 is CASNISRGFYNEQFF. DNA for the CDR3: TGCGCCAGCAATATTTCGAGGGGCTTCTACAATGAGCAGTTCTTC.

A word on this clonotype: Relative to the germline gene, one junction end is altered; a read error may explain this. J is TRBJ2-3 and V is TRBV7-7; tentative D call: TRBD2 (6 bases). Germline CDR1 is SSHAT and CDR2 is FNYEAQ (reference sequence). This CDR3 is 15 amino acids long. The DNA of the CDR3 is TGTGCTAGCAGCCCAGGACTTACTAGCACAGATACGCAGTGTTTT. This translates into CASSPGLTSTDTQCF.

A word on this clonotype: An end of the junction does not agree with germline; a read error may underlie this. V and J are TRBV30 and TRBJ2-1; the D is unclear. CDR1 is GTSNPN, CDR2 SVGIG, per germline (reference sequence). The length of the CDR3 is 11 residues. The CDR3 reads CVWSVLNEQFF. CDR3 in DNA: TGTGTCTGGAGTGTACTTAATGAACAGTTCTTC.

With regard to this clonotype: At one of its ends the junction is not consistent with the germline gene, which may arise from a read error. The rearrangement uses TRBV29-1 and TRBJ1-3; no reliable D call. The CDR3 consists of 13 residues. The germline gives CDR1 SQVTM, CDR2 ANQGSEA. The CDR3 loop reads CSITRNSGNTVYF. CDR3 coding DNA: TGCAGCATTACTAGAAACTCTGGAAACACCGTATATTTT.

This clonotype counts as medium-sized. The gene calls are TRBV20-1 and TRBJ2-1, with D uncertain. The CDR3 sequence is 16 residues long. The V gene lost 5 bases and the J gene lost 7 bases, with 24 bases spanning the gap. CDR1 DFQATT and CDR2 SNEGSKA come from the germline V gene (reference sequence). The CDR3 spells CSAPIHLANLGNEQFF. The CDR3 DNA reads TGCAGTGCTCCCATCCACTTGGCGAACTTGGGGAATGAGCAGTTCTTC.